Listed below are T cell receptor beta chains from one sample, sequenced in a study of cytomegalovirus exposure and HLA in healthy donors. Assay: immunoSEQ multiplex PCR; the TCRdb copy retains only in-frame clones and omits some. The table has some 140,000 clones, 75% to 85% seen once; the top ten hold under 2%. Input material: PBMCs. These receptor sequences come from a female donor in good health and CMV-seropositive. Both conserved end residues are part of each CDR3. Each record gives: CDR3 length, V gene, J gene, D gene, clone size, CDR3 protein, CDR3 DNA. D genes are given only for firm matches. Some rows have no size entry. The others give once, few or many, or a class for an expanded clone.

12	TRBV25-1	TRBJ1-2	-	-	CASSKGNYGYTF	TGTGCCAGCAGCAAGGGGAACTATGGCTACACCTTC
13	TRBV5-4	TRBJ2-3	-	-	CASSLWTADTQYF	TGTGCCAGCAGCCTCTGGACTGCAGATACGCAGTATTTT
15	TRBV7-3	TRBJ2-7	TRBD1	-	CASSLTGTGTYEQYF	TGTGCCAGCAGCTTAACCGGGACAGGGACCTACGAGCAGTACTTC
15	TRBV7-2	TRBJ1-1	TRBD1	-	CASSSAKGGAAEAFF	TGTGCCAGCAGCTCCGCGAAAGGGGGCGCCGCTGAAGCTTTCTTT
17	TRBV5-1	TRBJ2-7	TRBD2	few	CASSLRSSGGPSYEQYF	TGCGCCAGCAGCTTGAGGTCTAGCGGGGGGCCCTCCTACGAGCAGTACTTC
14	TRBV29-1	TRBJ2-7	-	-	CSVESPVNTYEQYF	TGCAGCGTTGAATCCCCAGTAAATACCTACGAGCAGTACTTC
15	TRBV4-1	TRBJ2-2	TRBD2	-	CASSQEAGLPGELFF	TGCGCCAGCAGCCAAGAAGCGGGATTACCCGGGGAGCTGTTTTTT
15	TRBV7-3	TRBJ2-7	-	-	CASSLRSGPLYEQYF	TGTGCCAGCAGCTTAAGGTCAGGGCCACTCTACGAGCAGTACTTC
14	TRBV29-1	TRBJ1-1	TRBD1	-	CSVGQGTLNTEAFF	TGCAGCGTTGGACAGGGGACCCTGAACACTGAAGCTTTCTTT
17	TRBV5-1	TRBJ2-6	TRBD1	-	CASSRRQGVSGANVLTF	TGCGCCAGCAGCCGGAGACAGGGGGTCTCTGGGGCCAACGTCCTGACTTTC
15	TRBV28	TRBJ2-7	TRBD1	-	CASTTEGTGTYEQYF	TGTGCCAGCACTACCGAGGGGACAGGAACCTACGAGCAGTACTTC
18	TRBV7-8	TRBJ1-5	TRBD1	once	CASRLEGPQTGLNQPQHF	TGTGCCAGCAGGCTAGAAGGACCCCAGACAGGGCTTAATCAGCCCCAGCATTTT
15	TRBV5-1	TRBJ2-5	TRBD2	-	CASSPGTSGFLEQYF	TGCGCCAGCAGCCCGGGGACTAGCGGTTTCCTAGAGCAGTACTTC
15	TRBV4-1	TRBJ2-7	TRBD2	-	CASRAGTSGTHEQYF	TGCGCCAGCAGGGCCGGGACTAGCGGGACTCACGAGCAGTACTTC
19	TRBV5-1	TRBJ2-6	-	once	CASSLAYAGDGSGANVLTF	TGCGCCAGCAGCTTGGCCTATGCAGGGGATGGGTCTGGGGCCAACGTCCTGACTTTC
13	TRBV5-6	TRBJ1-2	-	-	CASSFSRVDGYTF	TGTGCCAGCAGCTTCAGCAGGGTTGATGGCTACACCTTC
14	TRBV5-6	TRBJ1-2	-	-	CASSDLSDRYGYTF	TGTGCCAGCAGCGATCTTAGTGATCGCTATGGCTACACCTTC
14	TRBV5-1	TRBJ2-2	-	-	CASIQDGHTGELFF	TGCGCCAGCATTCAGGATGGGCACACCGGGGAGCTGTTTTTT
16	TRBV9	TRBJ2-6	-	-	CASSALGRSGANVLTF	TGTGCCAGCAGTGCCTTGGGGCGCTCTGGGGCCAACGTCCTGACTTTC
16	TRBV4-1	TRBJ2-6	TRBD1	-	CASRGQEASGANVLTF	TGCGCCAGCAGGGGACAGGAGGCGTCTGGGGCCAACGTCCTGACTTTC
14	TRBV6-5	TRBJ1-1	-	-	CASSGRGVRTEAFF	TGTGCCAGCAGTGGCAGGGGCGTGAGGACTGAAGCTTTCTTT
14	TRBV7-2	TRBJ1-2	TRBD1	-	CASSLGQGQNGYTF	TGTGCCAGCAGCTTAGGACAGGGACAGAATGGCTACACCTTC
15	TRBV5-4	TRBJ1-5	-	-	CASSLSGNSNQPQHF	TGTGCCAGCAGCTTGTCAGGGAATAGCAATCAGCCCCAGCATTTT
13	TRBV2	TRBJ1-1	TRBD1	-	CASRDRQGAEAFF	TGTGCCAGCAGGGACAGACAGGGGGCTGAAGCTTTCTTT
16	TRBV30	TRBJ2-2	TRBD2	-	CAWSLGLAGGPGELFF	TGTGCCTGGAGTCTCGGACTAGCGGGAGGTCCCGGGGAGCTGTTTTTT
16	TRBV5-1	TRBJ2-3	-	-	CASSSLGTASTDTQYF	TGCGCCAGCAGCTCCCTAGGAACGGCTAGCACAGATACGCAGTATTTT
16	TRBV19	TRBJ2-7	TRBD1	-	CASSTTGTGTRYEQYF	TGTGCCAGTAGTACAACTGGGACAGGGACAAGATACGAGCAGTACTTC
13	TRBV7-6	TRBJ2-7	-	-	CASSTPEDYEQYF	TGTGCCAGCTCTACCCCGGAGGACTACGAGCAGTACTTC
16	TRBV25-1	TRBJ2-3	-	-	CASRRTRGWDTDTQYF	TGTGCCAGCAGACGAACCAGGGGCTGGGACACAGATACGCAGTATTTT
11	TRBV19	TRBJ2-7	-	-	CASSYGYEQYF	TGTGCCAGTAGTTACGGCTACGAGCAGTACTTC
17	TRBV15	TRBJ2-5	TRBD2	-	CATSSGATSGGQETQYF	TGTGCCACCAGCAGTGGGGCTACTAGCGGGGGGCAAGAGACCCAGTACTTC
17	TRBV5-5	TRBJ2-1	TRBD1	-	CASSKTPQGAGYNEQFF	TGTGCCAGCAGCAAAACGCCTCAGGGGGCGGGCTACAATGAGCAGTTCTTC
13	TRBV18	TRBJ1-5	TRBD1	once	CASSRDRNQPQHF	TGTGCCAGCTCGCGGGACAGGAATCAGCCCCAGCATTTT
13	TRBV6-6	TRBJ2-5	-	-	CASSFPGQETQYF	TGTGCCAGCAGTTTCCCAGGCCAAGAGACCCAGTACTTC
12	TRBV28	TRBJ2-7	-	-	CASTSGGYEQYF	TGTGCCAGCACCAGTGGGGGGTACGAGCAGTACTTC
15	TRBV9	TRBJ1-4	-	few	CASSLWDTTNEKLFF	TGTGCCAGCAGCCTTTGGGACACAACTAATGAAAAACTGTTTTTT
13	TRBV5-1	TRBJ1-5	-	few	CASSTSVDQPQHF	TGCGCCAGCAGCACATCAGTCGATCAGCCCCAGCATTTT
14	TRBV7-9	TRBJ1-1	-	-	CASSREGVGTEAFF	TGTGCCAGCAGCCGTGAGGGGGTTGGCACTGAAGCTTTCTTT
13	TRBV5-1	TRBJ2-2	-	once	CASRVGSAGELFF	TGCGCCAGCAGAGTTGGTAGCGCCGGGGAGCTGTTTTTT
15	TRBV6-5	TRBJ1-2	TRBD1	-	CASKPPQGAGYGYTF	TGTGCCAGCAAGCCGCCACAGGGGGCGGGCTATGGCTACACCTTC
14	TRBV9	TRBJ1-3	-	few	CASSVDSLGNTIYF	TGTGCCAGCAGCGTAGACAGCCTAGGAAACACCATATATTTT
13	TRBV7-3	TRBJ2-5	TRBD1	-	CASSRTGVETQYF	TGTGCCAGCAGCCGGACAGGGGTCGAGACCCAGTACTTC
15	TRBV30	TRBJ2-5	TRBD1	-	CAWTLPDRDQETQYF	TGTGCCTGGACCCTCCCCGACAGGGACCAAGAGACCCAGTACTTC
13	TRBV6-5	TRBJ2-7	TRBD2	once	CASSSGLVHEQYF	TGTGCCAGCAGTTCGGGACTAGTCCACGAGCAGTACTTC
15	TRBV25-1	TRBJ2-3	TRBD1	-	CASSGRTGVGDTQYF	TGTGCCAGCAGTGGACGGACAGGGGTTGGAGATACGCAGTATTTT
15	TRBV28	TRBJ2-5	TRBD2	-	CASTPGGGAGETQYF	TGTGCCAGCACCCCTGGCGGGGGGGCCGGAGAGACCCAGTACTTC
13	TRBV10-2	TRBJ2-1	-	-	CASSEQAANEQFF	TGCGCCAGCAGTGAGCAGGCAGCCAATGAGCAGTTCTTC